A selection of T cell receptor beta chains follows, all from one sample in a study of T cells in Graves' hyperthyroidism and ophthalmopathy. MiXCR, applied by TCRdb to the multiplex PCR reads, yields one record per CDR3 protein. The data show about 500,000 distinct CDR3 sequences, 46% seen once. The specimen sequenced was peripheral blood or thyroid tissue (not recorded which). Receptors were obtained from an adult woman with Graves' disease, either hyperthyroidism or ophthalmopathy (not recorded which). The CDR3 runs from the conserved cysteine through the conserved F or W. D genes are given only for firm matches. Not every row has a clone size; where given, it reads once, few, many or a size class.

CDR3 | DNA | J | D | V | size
CASSLPLSFQETQYF | TGCGCCAGCAGCTTGCCTCTGAGTTTCCAAGAGACCCAGTACTTC | TRBJ2-5 | . | TRBV5-1 | many
CASSLAGRGELFF | TGTGCCAGCTCCCTAGCGGGAAGAGGGGAGCTGTTTTTT | TRBJ2-2 | TRBD2 | TRBV2 | few
CSARPPTGAPFAPLHF | TGCAGTGCTAGACCACCCACAGGGGCCCCGTTCGCCCCCCTCCACTTT | TRBJ1-6 | TRBD1 | TRBV20-1 | many
CASSAHRGTEAFF | TGTGCCAGCAGCGCACACAGGGGCACTGAAGCTTTCTTT | TRBJ1-1 | TRBD1 | TRBV9 | many
CASSLARTGGNYGYTF | TGTGCCAGCAGTTTAGCCAGGACGGGAGGGAACTATGGCTACACCTTC | TRBJ1-2 | . | TRBV28 | few
CSAYTRDMSNQPQHF | TGCAGTGCTTATACCCGGGACATGAGCAATCAGCCCCAGCATTTT | TRBJ1-5 | . | TRBV20-1 | .
CASGIQGRTSYEQYF | TGTGCCAGCGGGATTCAGGGGCGGACCTCCTACGAGCAGTACTTC | TRBJ2-7 | . | TRBV4-2 | few
CATSRESGYQPQHF | TGTGCCACCAGCAGAGAGTCGGGGTATCAGCCCCAGCATTTT | TRBJ1-5 | . | TRBV15 | .
CASSPTGVAYEQYF | TGTGCCAGCAGCCCGACAGGGGTAGCCTACGAGCAGTACTTC | TRBJ2-7 | TRBD1 | TRBV5-5 | .
CASSPGPGPEAFF | TGTGCCAGCAGCCCCGGCCCTGGGCCTGAAGCTTTCTTT | TRBJ1-1 | . | TRBV7-8 | .
CASRVEWDYYTGTENTEAFF | TGTGCCAGCAGGGTTGAATGGGACTACTACACCGGGACGGAGAACACTGAAGCTTTCTTT | TRBJ1-1 | . | TRBV2 | few
CASTLTGGAYEKLFF | TGTGCCAGCACCCTTACAGGGGGCGCGTACGAAAAACTGTTTTTT | TRBJ1-4 | TRBD1 | TRBV2 | .
CSLAAGGNTIYF | TGCAGCTTGGCCGCGGGGGGAAACACCATATATTTT | TRBJ1-3 | . | TRBV29-1 | .
CASSQVGGSGNTIYF | TGCGCCAGCAGCCAAGTCGGGGGTAGTGGAAACACCATATATTTT | TRBJ1-3 | . | TRBV4-1 | many
CASSVETGGAVPYF | TGTGCCAGCAGCGTAGAGACAGGGGGCGCAGTCCCGTACTTC | TRBJ2-5 | TRBD1 | TRBV9 | .
CASSEPGLAGGQSGELFF | TGTGCCAGCAGTGAACCGGGACTAGCGGGAGGGCAGAGCGGGGAGCTGTTTTTT | TRBJ2-2 | TRBD2 | TRBV6-1 | .
CASSHTSRAYEQYF | TGTGCCAGCAGCCATACTAGCCGCGCCTACGAGCAGTACTTC | TRBJ2-7 | . | TRBV7-8 | few
CASSSQGALEGSPLHF | TGCGCCAGCAGCTCGCAGGGGGCCCTAGAGGGATCACCCCTCCACTTT | TRBJ1-6 | TRBD1 | TRBV5-1 | once
CAWRRTPGEGYTF | TGTGCCTGGAGGCGGACACCGGGTGAGGGCTACACCTTC | TRBJ1-2 | . | TRBV5-1 | few
CASSPGTSYGYTF | TGTGCCAGCAGCCCGGGGACTTCCTATGGCTACACCTTC | TRBJ1-2 | . | TRBV14 | many
CASSRDSPTGELFF | TGTGCCAGCAGCAGGGACAGCCCCACCGGGGAGCTGTTTTTT | TRBJ2-2 | TRBD1 | TRBV7-8 | .
CASSLEIAGELFF | TGTGCCAGCAGCTTAGAAATTGCAGGGGAGCTGTTTTTT | TRBJ2-2 | . | TRBV11-1 | .
CASSPPGPSVDEQYF | TGTGCCAGCAGCCCCCCGGGCCCCTCCGTGGACGAGCAGTACTTC | TRBJ2-7 | . | TRBV7-9 | .
CASSHGTGGSNQPQHF | TGTGCCAGCAGCCACGGGACAGGGGGAAGCAATCAGCCCCAGCATTTT | TRBJ1-5 | TRBD1 | TRBV5-1 | .
CATGTGQPQHF | TGTGCCACCGGGACAGGTCAGCCCCAGCATTTT | TRBJ1-5 | TRBD1 | TRBV24-1 | .
CASSLSPQAGELFF | TGCGCCAGCAGCCTAAGTCCCCAAGCCGGGGAGCTGTTTTTT | TRBJ2-2 | . | TRBV4-1 | many
CASAHGGLAVYEQYF | TGCGCCAGCGCCCATGGGGGACTAGCGGTCTACGAGCAGTACTTC | TRBJ2-7 | TRBD2 | TRBV4-1 | .
CASSTGIQYF | TGTGCCAGTAGCACCGGGATCCAGTACTTC | TRBJ2-5 | . | TRBV19 | .